This T cell receptor (beta chain) was sequenced during a study of cytomegalovirus exposure and HLA in healthy donors. Study results and limitations: According to a later analysis, TCR clusters from the first cohort tended to co-occur in the 120 or so validation repertoires. Reportedly, diagnosis of cytomegalovirus status by the classifier showed high specificity and sensitivity.

This table comes from immunoSEQ multiplex PCR, and its TCRdb copy is limited to in-frame clones, with some not included. The repertoire has 230,000 or so clones, just over 85% of them found once; the top ten carry about 3%. In regard to this clone: The antigen is unknown.

The receptor was isolated from a woman under 30 in good health and CMV-seronegative. The sequencing sample was made of PBMCs.

The CDR3 here is CASSFTFGTSGYEQYF. In DNA form, the CDR3 reads TGTGCCAGCAGTTTTACGTTTGGCACTAGCGGGTACGAGCAGTACTTC. This chain joins TRBV28 and TRBJ2-7; 9 positions match TRBD2. The CDR3 totals 16 residues. Trimming at V came to 3 bases and at J to 4 bases, leaving 10 bases not matched to a gene. Germline values: CDR1 MDHEN, CDR2 SYDVKM.